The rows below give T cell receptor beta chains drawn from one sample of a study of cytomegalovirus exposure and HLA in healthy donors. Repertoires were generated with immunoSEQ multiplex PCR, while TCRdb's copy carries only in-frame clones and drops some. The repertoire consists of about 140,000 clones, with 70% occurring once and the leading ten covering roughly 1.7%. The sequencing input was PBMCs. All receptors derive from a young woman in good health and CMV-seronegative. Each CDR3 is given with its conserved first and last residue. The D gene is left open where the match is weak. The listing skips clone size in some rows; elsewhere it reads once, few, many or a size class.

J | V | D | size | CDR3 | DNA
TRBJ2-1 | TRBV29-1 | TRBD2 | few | CSVVAGPGGGEQFF | TGCAGCGTCGTAGCGGGCCCCGGGGGAGGTGAGCAGTTCTTC
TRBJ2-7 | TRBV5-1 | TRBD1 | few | CASSLGQVLYEQYF | TGCGCCAGCAGCTTAGGACAGGTTCTCTACGAGCAGTACTTC
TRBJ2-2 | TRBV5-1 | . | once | CASSLALNTGELFF | TGCGCCAGCAGCTTGGCTCTTAACACCGGGGAGCTGTTTTTT
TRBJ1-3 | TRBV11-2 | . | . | CASSLGATGNTIYF | TGTGCCAGCAGCTTAGGAGCAACTGGAAACACCATATATTTT
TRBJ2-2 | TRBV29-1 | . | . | CSAAATGTGELFF | TGCAGCGCCGCTGCCACGGGCACCGGGGAGCTGTTTTTT
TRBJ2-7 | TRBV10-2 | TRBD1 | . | CASRGGRLYEQYF | TGCGCCAGCAGAGGGGGCAGACTCTACGAGCAGTACTTC
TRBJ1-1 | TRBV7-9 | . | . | CASPLLRDTYSNTEAFF | TGTGCCAGCCCCCTTCTTAGAGACACTTATTCTAACACTGAAGCTTTCTTT
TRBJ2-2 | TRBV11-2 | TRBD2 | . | CASSQLAETGELFF | TGTGCCAGCAGCCAACTAGCGGAGACCGGGGAGCTGTTTTTT
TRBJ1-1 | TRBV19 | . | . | CASSIGSVNTEAFF | TGTGCCAGTAGTATAGGGTCAGTGAACACTGAAGCTTTCTTT
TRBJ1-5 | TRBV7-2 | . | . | CASSLRPTGHRNQPQHF | TGTGCCAGCAGCTTACGACCGACAGGTCACCGCAATCAGCCCCAGCATTTT
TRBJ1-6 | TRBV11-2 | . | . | CASSLEPNSPLHF | TGTGCCAGCAGCTTAGAACCTAACTCACCCCTCCACTTT
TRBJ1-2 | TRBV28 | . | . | CATNEGGLSGYTF | TGTGCCACCAACGAGGGGGGGTTATCGGGCTACACCTTC
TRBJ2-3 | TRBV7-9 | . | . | CASTKRASTDTQYF | TGTGCCAGCACCAAGAGGGCTAGCACAGATACGCAGTATTTT
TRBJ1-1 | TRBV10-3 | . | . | CAISERPTNTEAFF | TGTGCCATCAGTGAAAGGCCGACTAACACTGAAGCTTTCTTT
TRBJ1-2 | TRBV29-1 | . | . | CSVYLSYTGPNYGYTF | TGCAGCGTTTATTTATCCTATACAGGGCCTAACTATGGCTACACCTTC
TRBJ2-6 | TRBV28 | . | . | CASREGAGANVLTF | TGTGCCAGCAGGGAGGGTGCTGGGGCCAACGTCCTGACTTTC
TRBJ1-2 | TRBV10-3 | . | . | CAIGGQQFYGYTF | TGTGCCATCGGCGGACAGCAGTTCTATGGCTACACCTTC